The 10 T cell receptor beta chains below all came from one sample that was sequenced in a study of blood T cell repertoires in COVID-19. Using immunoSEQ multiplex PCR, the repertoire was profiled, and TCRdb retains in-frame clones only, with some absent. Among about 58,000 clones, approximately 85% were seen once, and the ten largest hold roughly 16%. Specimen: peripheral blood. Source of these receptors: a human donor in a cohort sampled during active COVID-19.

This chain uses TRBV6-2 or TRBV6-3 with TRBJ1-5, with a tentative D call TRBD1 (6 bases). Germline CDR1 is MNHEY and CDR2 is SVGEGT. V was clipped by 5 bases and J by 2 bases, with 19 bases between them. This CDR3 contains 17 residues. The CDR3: CASSATVQGGGNQPQHF. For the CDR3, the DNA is TGTGCCAGCAGTGCTACTGTACAGGGTGGCGGCAATCAGCCCCAGCATTTT.

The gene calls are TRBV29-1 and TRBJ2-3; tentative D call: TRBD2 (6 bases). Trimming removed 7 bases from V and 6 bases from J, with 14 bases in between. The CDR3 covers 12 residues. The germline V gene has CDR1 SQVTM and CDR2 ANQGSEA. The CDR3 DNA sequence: TGCAGCGGCAGGACGGAGGGGGATACGCAGTATTTT. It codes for CSGRTEGDTQYF.

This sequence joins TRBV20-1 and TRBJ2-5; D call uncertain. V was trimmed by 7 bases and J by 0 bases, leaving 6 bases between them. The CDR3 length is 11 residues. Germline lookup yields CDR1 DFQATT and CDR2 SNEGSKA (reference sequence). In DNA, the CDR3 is TGCAGTGGCGGAGACCAAGAGACCCAGTACTTC. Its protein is CSGGDQETQYF.

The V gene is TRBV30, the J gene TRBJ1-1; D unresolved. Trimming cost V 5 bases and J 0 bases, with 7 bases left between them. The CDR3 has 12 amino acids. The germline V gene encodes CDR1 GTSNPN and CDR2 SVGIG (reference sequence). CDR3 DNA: TGTGCCTGGGTTTCGGTGAACACTGAAGCTTTCTTT. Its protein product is CAWVSVNTEAFF.

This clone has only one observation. This chain's CDR3 is CASSQEFWAMNTEAFF. CDR3 nucleotides: TGCGCCAGCAGCCAAGAGTTTTGGGCGATGAACACTGAAGCTTTCTTT. V usage is TRBV4-1 and J usage is TRBJ1-1; D unclear. Germline CDR1 and CDR2: MGHRA and YSYEKL. Trimming took off 0 bases at V and 0 bases at J, with 11 bases between the two ends. The CDR3 length is 16 residues.

Here the CDR3 reads CASSRDRGSYNEQFF. The CDR3 coding sequence is TGTGCCAGTAGTCGGGACAGGGGGTCCTACAATGAGCAGTTCTTC. V and J are TRBV19 and TRBJ2-1, with TRBD1 identical over 11 bases. Trimming cost V 5 bases and J 1 base; bases outside gene matches: 1. Germline-derived CDR1 and CDR2 are LNHDA and SQIVND (reference sequence). The CDR3 extends over 15 amino acids.

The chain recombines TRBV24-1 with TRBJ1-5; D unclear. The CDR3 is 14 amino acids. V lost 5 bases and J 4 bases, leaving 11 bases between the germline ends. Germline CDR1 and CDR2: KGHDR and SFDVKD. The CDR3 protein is CATSGTGGNQPQHF. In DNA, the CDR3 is TGTGCCACCAGTGGCACGGGAGGGAATCAGCCCCAGCATTTT.

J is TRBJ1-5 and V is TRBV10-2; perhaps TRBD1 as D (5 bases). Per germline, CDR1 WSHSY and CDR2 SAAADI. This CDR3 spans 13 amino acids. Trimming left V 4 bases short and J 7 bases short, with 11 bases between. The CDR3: CASSVRGGQPQHF. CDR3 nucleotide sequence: TGCGCCAGCAGTGTTAGGGGTGGCCAGCCCCAGCATTTT.

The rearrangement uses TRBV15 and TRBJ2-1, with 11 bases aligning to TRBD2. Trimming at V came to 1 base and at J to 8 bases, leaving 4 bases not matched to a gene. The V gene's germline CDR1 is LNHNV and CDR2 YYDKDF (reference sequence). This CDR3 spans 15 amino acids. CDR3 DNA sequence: TGTGCCACCAGCAGAGTAGCGGGAGGGCTCGATGAGCAGTTCTTC. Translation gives CATSRVAGGLDEQFF.

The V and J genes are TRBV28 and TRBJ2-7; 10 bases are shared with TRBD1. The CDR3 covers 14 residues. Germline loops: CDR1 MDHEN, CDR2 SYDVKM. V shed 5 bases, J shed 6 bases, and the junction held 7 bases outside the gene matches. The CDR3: CASSTGQGSREQYF. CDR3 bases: TGTGCCAGCAGTACGGGACAGGGGTCGCGCGAGCAGTACTTC.